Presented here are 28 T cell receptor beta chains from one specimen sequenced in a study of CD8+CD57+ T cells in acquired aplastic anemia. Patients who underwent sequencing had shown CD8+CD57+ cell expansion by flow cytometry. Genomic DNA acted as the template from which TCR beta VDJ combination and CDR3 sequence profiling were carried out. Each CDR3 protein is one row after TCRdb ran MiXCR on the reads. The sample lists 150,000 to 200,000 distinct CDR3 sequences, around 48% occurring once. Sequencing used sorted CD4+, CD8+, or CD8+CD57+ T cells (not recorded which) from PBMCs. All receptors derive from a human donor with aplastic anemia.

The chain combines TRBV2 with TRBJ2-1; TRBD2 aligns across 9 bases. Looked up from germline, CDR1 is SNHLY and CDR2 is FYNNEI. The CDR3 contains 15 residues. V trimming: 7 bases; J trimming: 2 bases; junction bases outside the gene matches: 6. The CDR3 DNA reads TGTGCCAGCAAACCGGGACTAGCTCCCTACAATGAGCAGTTCTTC. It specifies CASKPGLAPYNEQFF.

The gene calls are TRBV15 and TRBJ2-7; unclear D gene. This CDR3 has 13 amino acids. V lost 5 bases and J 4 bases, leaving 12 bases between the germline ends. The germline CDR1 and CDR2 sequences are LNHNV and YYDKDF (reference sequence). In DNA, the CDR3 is TGTGCCACCAGCGCGTCTGTGGGGTACGAGCAGTACTTC. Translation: CATSASVGYEQYF.

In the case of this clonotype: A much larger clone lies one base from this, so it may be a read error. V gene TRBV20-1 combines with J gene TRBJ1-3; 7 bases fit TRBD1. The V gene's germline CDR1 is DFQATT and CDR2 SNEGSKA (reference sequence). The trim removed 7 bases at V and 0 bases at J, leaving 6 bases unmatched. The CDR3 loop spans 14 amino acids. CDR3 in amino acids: CSVPQGGSGNTIYF. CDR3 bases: TGCAGTGTCCCTCAGGGGGGCTCTGGAAACACCATATATTTT.

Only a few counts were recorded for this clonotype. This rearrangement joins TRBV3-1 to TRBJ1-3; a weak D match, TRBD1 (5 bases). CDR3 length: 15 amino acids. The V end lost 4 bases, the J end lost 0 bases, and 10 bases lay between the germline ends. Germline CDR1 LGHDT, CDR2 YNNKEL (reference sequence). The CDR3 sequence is CASSPTGASGNTIYF. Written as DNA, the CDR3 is TGTGCCAGCAGCCCCACTGGGGCCTCTGGAAACACCATATATTTT.

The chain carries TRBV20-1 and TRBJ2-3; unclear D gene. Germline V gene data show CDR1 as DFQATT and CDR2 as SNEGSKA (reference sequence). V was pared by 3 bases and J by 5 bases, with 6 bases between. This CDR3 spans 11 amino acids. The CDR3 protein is CSASPQDTQYF. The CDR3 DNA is TGCAGTGCTAGCCCCCAAGATACGCAGTATTTT.

The CDR3 region is CASSSGLAGVSHEQFF. The CDR3 DNA sequence: TGCGCCAGCAGTTCCGGACTAGCGGGAGTAAGTCATGAGCAGTTCTTC. The rearrangement uses TRBV5-1 and TRBJ2-1; 13 nucleotides agree with TRBD2. The V and J ends lost 5 bases and 8 bases, in that order; junction bases with no gene match: 10. The CDR3 has 16 amino acids. Per germline, CDR1 SGHRS and CDR2 YFSETQ.

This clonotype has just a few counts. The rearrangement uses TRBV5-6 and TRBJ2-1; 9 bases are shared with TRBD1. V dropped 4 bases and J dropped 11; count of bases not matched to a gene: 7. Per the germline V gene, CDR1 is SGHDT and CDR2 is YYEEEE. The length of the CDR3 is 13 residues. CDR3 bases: TGTGCCAGCAGCCCGACCGGGACAGGGAAGCAGTTCTTC. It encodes CASSPTGTGKQFF.

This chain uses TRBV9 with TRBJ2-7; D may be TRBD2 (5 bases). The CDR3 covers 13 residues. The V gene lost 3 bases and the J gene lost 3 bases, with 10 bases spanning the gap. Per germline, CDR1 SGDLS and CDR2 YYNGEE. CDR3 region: CASSGLRDYEQYF. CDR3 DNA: TGTGCCAGCAGCGGATTGAGGGACTACGAGCAGTACTTC.

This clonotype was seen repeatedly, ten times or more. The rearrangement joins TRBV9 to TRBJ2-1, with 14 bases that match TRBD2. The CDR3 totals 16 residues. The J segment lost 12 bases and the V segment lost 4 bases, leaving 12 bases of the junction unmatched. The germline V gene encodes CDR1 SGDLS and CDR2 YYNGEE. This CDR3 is CASSQGQGLAGALQFF. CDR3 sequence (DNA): TGTGCCAGCAGCCAGGGTCAGGGACTAGCGGGAGCCTTGCAGTTCTTC.

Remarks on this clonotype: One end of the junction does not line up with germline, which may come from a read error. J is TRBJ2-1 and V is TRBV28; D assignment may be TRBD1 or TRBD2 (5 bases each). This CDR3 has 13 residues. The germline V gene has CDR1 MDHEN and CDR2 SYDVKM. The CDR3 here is CATRQSGINVQFF. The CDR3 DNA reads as TGTGCCACCCGACAGTCCGGGATCAATGTGCAGTTCTTC. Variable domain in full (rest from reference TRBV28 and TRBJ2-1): DVKVTQSSRYLVKRTGEKVFLECVQDMDHENMFWYRQDPGLGLRLIYFSYDVKMKEKGDIPEGYSVSREKKERFSLILESASTNQTSMYLCATRQSGINVQFFGPGTRLTVL.

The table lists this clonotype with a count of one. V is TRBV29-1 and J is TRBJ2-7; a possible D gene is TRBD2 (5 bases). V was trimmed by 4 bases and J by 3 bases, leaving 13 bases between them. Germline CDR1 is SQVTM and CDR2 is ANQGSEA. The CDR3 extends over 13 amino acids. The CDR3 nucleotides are TGCAGCGTTGCGGAGGAACACCACTACGAGCAGTACTTC. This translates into CSVAEEHHYEQYF.

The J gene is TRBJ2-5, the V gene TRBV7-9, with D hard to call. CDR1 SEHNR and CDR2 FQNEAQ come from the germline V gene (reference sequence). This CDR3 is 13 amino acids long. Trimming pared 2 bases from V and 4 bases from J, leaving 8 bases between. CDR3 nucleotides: TGTGCCAGCAGCTTAAAGCCGCGAGAGACCCAGTACTTC. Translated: CASSLKPRETQYF.

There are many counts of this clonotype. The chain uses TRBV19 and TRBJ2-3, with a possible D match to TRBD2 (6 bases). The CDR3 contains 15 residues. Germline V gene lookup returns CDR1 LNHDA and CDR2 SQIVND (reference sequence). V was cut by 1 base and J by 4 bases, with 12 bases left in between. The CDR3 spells CASSIGPSGADTQYF. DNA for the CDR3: TGTGCCAGTAGTATAGGTCCGTCGGGGGCAGATACGCAGTATTTT. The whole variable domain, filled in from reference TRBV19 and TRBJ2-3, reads DGGITQSPKYLFRKEGQNVTLSCEQNLNHDAMYWYRQDPGQGLRLIYYSQIVNDFQKGDIAEGYSVSREKKESFPLTVTSAQKNPTAFYLCASSIGPSGADTQYFGPGTRLTVL.

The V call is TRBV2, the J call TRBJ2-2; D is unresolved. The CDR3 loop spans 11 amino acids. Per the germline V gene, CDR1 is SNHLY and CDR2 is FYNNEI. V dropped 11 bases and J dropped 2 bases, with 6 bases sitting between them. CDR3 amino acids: CAGINTGELFF. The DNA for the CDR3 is TGTGCCGGAATTAACACCGGGGAGCTGTTTTTT.

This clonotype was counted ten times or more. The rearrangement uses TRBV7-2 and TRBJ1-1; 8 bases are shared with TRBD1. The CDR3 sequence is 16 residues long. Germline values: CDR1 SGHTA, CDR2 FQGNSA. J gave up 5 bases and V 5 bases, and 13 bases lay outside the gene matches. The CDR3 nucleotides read TGTGCCAGCAGCCCTACACCCCAGACAGGGGCGACTGAAGCTTTCTTT. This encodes CASSPTPQTGATEAFF.

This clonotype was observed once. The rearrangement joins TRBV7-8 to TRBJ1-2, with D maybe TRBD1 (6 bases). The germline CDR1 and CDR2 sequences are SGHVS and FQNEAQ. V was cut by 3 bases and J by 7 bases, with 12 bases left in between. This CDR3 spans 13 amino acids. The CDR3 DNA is TGTGCCAGCAGCTTTGACAGGAGGGTTGGCTACACCTTC. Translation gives CASSFDRRVGYTF.

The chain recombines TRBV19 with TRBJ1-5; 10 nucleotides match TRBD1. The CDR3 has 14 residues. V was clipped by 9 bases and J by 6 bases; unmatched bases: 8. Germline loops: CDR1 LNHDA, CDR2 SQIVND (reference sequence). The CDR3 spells CARGGGQGCQPQHF. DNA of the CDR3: TGTGCCAGAGGGGGGGGACAGGGGTGTCAGCCCCAGCATTTT.

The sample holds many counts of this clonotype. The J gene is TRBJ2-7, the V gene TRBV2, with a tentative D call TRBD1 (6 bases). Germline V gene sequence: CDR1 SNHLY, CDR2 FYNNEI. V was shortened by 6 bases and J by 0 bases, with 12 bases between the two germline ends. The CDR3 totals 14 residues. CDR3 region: CASRYRDNSYEQYF. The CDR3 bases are TGTGCCAGCAGGTACCGGGACAACTCCTACGAGCAGTACTTC.

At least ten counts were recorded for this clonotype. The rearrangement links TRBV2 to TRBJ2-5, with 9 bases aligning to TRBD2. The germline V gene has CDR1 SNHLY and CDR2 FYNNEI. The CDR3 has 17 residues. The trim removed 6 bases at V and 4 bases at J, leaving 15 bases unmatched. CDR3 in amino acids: CASRGGRTSGRGETQYF. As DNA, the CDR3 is TGTGCCAGCAGGGGGGGAAGAACTAGCGGGCGGGGAGAGACCCAGTACTTC. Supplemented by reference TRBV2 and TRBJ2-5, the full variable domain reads EPEVTQTPSHQVTQMGQEVILRCVPISNHLYFYWYRQILGQKVEFLVSFYNNEISEKSEIFDDQFSVERPDGSNFTLKIRSTKLEDSAMYFCASRGGRTSGRGETQYFGPGTRLLVL.

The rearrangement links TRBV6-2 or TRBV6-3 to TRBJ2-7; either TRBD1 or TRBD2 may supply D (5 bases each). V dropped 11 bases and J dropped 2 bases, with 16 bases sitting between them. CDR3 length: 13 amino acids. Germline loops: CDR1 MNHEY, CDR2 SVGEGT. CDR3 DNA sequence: TGTGCCGTCGGGGCTCGGGGCACCTACGAGCAGTACTTC. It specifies CAVGARGTYEQYF.

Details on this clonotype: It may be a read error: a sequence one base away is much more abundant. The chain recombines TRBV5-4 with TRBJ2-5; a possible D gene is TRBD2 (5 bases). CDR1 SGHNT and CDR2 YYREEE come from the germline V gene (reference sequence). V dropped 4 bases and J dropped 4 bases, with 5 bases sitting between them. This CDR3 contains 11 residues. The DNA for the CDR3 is TGTGCCAGCAGCGGAGGAGAGACCCAGTACTTC. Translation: CASSGGETQYF.

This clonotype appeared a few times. The DNA for the CDR3 is TGTGCCAGCAGTTTATTCCGGGCCCAGGACAACTATGGCTACACCTTC. Protein: CASSLFRAQDNYGYTF. The chain recombines TRBV28 with TRBJ1-2; no definite D call. V was pared by 1 base and J by 2 bases, with 14 bases between. The CDR3 is made up of 16 amino acids. Germline values: CDR1 MDHEN, CDR2 SYDVKM.

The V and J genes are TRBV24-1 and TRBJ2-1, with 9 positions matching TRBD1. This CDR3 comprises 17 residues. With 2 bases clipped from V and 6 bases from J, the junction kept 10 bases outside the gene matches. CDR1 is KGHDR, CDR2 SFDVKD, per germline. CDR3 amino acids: CATSDSPGQGQSNEQFF. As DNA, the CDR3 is TGTGCCACCAGTGATTCTCCTGGACAGGGGCAGAGCAATGAGCAGTTCTTC.

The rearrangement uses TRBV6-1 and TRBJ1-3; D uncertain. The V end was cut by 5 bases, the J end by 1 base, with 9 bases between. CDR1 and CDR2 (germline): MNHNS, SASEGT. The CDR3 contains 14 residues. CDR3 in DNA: TGTGCCAGCAGTCCAGCATTGTCTGGAAACACCATATATTTT. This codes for CASSPALSGNTIYF.

In DNA form, the CDR3 reads TGTGCCATCAGTGAGTCGCAACCCGGGGTAGATACGCAGTATTTT. It codes for CAISESQPGVDTQYF. The chain carries TRBV10-3 and TRBJ2-3; weak D call: TRBD2 (5 bases). V lost 0 bases and J lost 5, with 12 bases in between. The CDR3 has 15 amino acids. Germline lookup yields CDR1 ENHRY and CDR2 SYGVKD.

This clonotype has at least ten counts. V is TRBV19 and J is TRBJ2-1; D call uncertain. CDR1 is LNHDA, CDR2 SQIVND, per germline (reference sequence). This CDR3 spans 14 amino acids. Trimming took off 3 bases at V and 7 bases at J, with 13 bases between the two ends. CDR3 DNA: TGTGCCAGTAGTATTATTTCCCCTGGTAATGAGCAGTTCTTC. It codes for CASSIISPGNEQFF.

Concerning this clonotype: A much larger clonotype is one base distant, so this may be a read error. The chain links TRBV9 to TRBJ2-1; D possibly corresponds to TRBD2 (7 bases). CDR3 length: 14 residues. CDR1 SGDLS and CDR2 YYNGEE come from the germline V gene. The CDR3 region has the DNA TGTGCCAGCAGCGTAGGGGGGGGCGGGAATGAGCGGTTCTTC. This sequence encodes CASSVGGGGNERFF.

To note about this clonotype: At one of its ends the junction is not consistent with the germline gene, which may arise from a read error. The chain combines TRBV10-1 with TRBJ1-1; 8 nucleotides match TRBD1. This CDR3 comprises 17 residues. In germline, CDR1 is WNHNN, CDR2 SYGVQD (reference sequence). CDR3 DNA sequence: TGCGCCGGCAGTGGACCGGAGGACAGGGTAGAGGGCACTGAAGCTTTCTTT. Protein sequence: CAGSGPEDRVEGTEAFF.